This record looks at one T cell receptor (beta chain) sequence and its context. Time point indicated: baseline pretreatment blood. The sample's treatment: 15 Gy SBRT to primary tumor, nephrectomy 4 weeks later. The data belong to a study of radiation and T cells in renal cell carcinoma. V dropped 2 bases and J dropped 1 base, with 5 bases sitting between them. CDR1 MNHNY and CDR2 SVGAGI come from the germline V gene (reference sequence). This CDR3 spans 13 amino acids. Assay: immunoSEQ multiplex PCR; the TCRdb copy retains only in-frame clones and omits some. The sample lists about 140,000 clones, roughly 80% occurring once.

Sequences were derived from blood, sampled from a patient whose treatment included radiotherapy and nephrectomy. The chain uses TRBV6-6 and TRBJ1-1; D is ambiguous. The sequence came from a woman in her forties or fifties with renal cell carcinoma. As DNA, the CDR3 is TGTGCCAGCAGTTACGCCTGGAACACTGAAGCTTTCTTT. It translates to CASSYAWNTEAFF.